Presented here are 5 T cell receptor beta chains from one specimen sequenced in a study of blood T cells in healthy people across ages. For the second PCR, which ran for about 6 to 11 cycles, a sample-barcoded 5' primer and a J-beta primer mix were used. TCRdb re-called the 5' RACE reads with MiXCR, one entry per CDR3 protein. The table lists approximately 810,000 distinct CDR3 sequences, approximately 35% of them singletons. The specimen was blood. Every receptor here comes from a man aged 18 to 29 in good health.

V and J are TRBV2 and TRBJ1-1, with a possible D match to TRBD1 (5 bases). Germline V gives CDR1 SNHLY, CDR2 FYNNEI. Trimming shortened V by 3 bases and J by 0 bases, and 11 bases separated the two germline ends. This CDR3 is 15 amino acids long. CDR3 amino acids: CASSESETVNTEAFF. DNA of the CDR3: TGTGCCAGCAGTGAGTCCGAGACAGTGAACACTGAAGCTTTCTTT.

The rearrangement links TRBV12-3 or TRBV12-4 to TRBJ1-2; D is perhaps TRBD1 (5 bases). The length of the CDR3 is 14 residues. Trimming pared 7 bases from V and 4 bases from J, leaving 16 bases between. CDR3 sequence reads: CASNSETETYGYTF. The DNA for the CDR3 is TGTGCCAGCAATTCAGAGACAGAGACCTATGGCTACACCTTC.

This clonotype was seen ten or more times. The chain combines TRBV20-1 with TRBJ1-4, with D tentatively TRBD1 (6 bases). In germline, CDR1 is DFQATT, CDR2 SNEGSKA (reference sequence). The CDR3 consists of 17 residues. The V end was cut by 3 bases, the J end by 3 bases, with 20 bases between. Written as DNA, the CDR3 is TGCAGTGCTAGTCACAGGGAGGTTCTCTTCTCTAATGAAAAACTGTTTTTT. Translating gives CSASHREVLFSNEKLFF.

This chain uses TRBV20-1 with TRBJ2-5, with 9 nucleotides matching TRBD2. V lost 5 bases to trimming and J lost 2 bases; unmatched junction nucleotides: 6. The CDR3 length is 14 residues. Germline-derived CDR1 and CDR2 are DFQATT and SNEGSKA (reference sequence). This CDR3 reads CSADLAGPQETQYF. The CDR3 DNA reads as TGCAGTGCTGATCTAGCGGGGCCACAAGAGACCCAGTACTTC.

The chain has TRBV20-1 and TRBJ2-7; the D gene is possibly TRBD1 (5 bases). Germline CDR1 DFQATT, CDR2 SNEGSKA (reference sequence). V shed 3 bases and J shed 3 bases, with 18 bases lying between them. The CDR3 contains 15 residues. For the CDR3, the DNA is TGCAGTGCTAGCCGTCCGGGTCCAGGGAACTACGAGCAGTACTTC. Residues: CSASRPGPGNYEQYF.